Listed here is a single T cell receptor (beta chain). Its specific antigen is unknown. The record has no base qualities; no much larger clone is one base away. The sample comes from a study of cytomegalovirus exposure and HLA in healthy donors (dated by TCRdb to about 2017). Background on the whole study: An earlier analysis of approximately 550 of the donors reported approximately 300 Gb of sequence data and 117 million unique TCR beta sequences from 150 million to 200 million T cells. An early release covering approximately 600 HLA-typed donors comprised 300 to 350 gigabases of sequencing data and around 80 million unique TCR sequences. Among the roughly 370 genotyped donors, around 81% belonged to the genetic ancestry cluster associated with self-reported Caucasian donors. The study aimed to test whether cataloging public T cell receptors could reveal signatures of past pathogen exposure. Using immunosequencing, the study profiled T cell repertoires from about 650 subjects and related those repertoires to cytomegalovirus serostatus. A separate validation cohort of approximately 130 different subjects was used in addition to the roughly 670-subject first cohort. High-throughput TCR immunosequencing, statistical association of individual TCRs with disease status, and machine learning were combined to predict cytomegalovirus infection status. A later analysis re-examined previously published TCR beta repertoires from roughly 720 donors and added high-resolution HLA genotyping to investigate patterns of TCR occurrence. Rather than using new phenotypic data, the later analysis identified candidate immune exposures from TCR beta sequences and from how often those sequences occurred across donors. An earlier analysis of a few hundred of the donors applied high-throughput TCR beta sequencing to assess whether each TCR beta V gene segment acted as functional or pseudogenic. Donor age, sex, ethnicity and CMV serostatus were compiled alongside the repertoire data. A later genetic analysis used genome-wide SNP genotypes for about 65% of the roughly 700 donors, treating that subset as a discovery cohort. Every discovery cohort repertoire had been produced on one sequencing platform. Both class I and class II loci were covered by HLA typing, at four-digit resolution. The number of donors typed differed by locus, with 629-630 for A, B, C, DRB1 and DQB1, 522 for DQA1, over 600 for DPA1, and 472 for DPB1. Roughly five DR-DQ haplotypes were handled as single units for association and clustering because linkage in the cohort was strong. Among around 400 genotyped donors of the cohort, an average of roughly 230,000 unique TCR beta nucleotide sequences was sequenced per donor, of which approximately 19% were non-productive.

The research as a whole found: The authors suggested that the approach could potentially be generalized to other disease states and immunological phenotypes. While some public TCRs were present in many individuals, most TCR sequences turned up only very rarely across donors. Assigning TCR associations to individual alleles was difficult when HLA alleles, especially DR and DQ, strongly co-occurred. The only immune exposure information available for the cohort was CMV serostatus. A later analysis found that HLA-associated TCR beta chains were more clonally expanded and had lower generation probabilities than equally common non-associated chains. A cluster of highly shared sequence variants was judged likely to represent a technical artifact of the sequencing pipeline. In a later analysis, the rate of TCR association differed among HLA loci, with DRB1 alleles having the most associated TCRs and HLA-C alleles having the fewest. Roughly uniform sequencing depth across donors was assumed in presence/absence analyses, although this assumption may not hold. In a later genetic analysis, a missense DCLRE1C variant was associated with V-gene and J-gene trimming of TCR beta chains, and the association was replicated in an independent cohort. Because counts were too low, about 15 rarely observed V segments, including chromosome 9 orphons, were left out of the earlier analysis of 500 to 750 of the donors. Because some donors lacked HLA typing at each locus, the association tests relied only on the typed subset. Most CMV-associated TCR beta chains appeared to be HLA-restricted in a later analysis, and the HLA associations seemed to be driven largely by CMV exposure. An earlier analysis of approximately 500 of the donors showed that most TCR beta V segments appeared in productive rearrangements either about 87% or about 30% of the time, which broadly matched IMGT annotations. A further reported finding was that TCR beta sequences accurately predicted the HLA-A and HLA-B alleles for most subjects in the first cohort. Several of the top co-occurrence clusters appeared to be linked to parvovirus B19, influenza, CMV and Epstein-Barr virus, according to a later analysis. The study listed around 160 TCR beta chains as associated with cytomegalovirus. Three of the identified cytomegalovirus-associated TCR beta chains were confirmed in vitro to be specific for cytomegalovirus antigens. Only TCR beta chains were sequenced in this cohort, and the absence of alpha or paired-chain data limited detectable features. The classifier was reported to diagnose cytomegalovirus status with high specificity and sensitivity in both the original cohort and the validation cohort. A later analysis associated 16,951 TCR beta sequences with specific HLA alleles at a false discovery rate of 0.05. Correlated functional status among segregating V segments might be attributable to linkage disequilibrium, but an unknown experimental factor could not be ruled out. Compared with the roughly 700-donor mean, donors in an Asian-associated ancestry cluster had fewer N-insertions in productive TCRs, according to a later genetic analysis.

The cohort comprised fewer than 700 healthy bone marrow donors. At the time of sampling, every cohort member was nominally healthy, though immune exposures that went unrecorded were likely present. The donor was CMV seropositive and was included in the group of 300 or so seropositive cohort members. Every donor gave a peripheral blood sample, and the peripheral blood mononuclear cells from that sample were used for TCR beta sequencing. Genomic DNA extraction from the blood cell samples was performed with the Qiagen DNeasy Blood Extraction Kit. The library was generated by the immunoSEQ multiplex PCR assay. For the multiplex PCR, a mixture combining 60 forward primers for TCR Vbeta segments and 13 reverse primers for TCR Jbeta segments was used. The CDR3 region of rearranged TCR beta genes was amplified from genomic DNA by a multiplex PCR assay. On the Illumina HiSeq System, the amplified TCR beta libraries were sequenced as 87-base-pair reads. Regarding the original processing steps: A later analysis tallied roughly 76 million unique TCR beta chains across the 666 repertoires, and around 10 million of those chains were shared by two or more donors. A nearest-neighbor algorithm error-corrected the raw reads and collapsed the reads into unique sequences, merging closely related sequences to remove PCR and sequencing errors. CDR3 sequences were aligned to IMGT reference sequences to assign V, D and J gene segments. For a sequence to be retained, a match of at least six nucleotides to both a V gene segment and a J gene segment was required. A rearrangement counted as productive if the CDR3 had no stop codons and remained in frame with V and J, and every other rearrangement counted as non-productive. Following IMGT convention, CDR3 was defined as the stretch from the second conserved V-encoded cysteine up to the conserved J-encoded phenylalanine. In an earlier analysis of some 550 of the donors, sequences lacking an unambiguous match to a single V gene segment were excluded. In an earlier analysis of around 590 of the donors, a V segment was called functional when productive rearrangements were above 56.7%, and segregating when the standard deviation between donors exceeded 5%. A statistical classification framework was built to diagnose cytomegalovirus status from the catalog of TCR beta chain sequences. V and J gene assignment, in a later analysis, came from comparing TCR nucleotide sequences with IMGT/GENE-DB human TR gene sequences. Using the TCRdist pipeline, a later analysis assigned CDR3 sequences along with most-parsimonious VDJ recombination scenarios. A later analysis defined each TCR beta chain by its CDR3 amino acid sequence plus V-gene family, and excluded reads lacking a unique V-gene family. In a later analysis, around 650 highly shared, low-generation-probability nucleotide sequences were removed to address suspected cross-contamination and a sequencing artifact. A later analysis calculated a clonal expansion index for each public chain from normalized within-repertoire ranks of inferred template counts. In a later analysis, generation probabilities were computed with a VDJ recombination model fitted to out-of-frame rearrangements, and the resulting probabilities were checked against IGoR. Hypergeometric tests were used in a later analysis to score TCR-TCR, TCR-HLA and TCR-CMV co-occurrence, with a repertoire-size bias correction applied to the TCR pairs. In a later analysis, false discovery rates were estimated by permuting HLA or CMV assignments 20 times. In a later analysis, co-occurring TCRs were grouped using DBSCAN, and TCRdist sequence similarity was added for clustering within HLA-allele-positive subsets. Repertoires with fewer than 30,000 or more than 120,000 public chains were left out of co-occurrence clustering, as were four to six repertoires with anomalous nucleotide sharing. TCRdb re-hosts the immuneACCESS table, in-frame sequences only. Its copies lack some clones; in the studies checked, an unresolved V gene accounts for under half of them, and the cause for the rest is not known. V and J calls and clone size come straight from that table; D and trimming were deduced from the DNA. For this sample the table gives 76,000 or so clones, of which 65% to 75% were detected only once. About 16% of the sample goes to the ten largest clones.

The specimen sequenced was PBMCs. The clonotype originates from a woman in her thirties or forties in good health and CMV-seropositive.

In nucleotide form, the sequence is TGTGCCAGCAGCTTAGACCGACTGAGGACCTACGAGCAGTACTTC. It encodes CASSLDRLRTYEQYF. The chain joins TRBV7-2 to TRBJ2-7; no D gene call is confident. The germline V gene yields SGHTA for CDR1 and FQGNSA for CDR2. V loses 1 base, J loses 2 bases, and the germline ends lie 12 bases apart. The CDR3 runs 15 residues from the cysteine to the phenylalanine. This entry keeps only the CDR3 DNA: 45 bases, framed from base 1.